The 20 T cell receptor beta chains reported below all come from one sample, sequenced in a study of breast tumors, draining lymph nodes, adjacent tissues. MiXCR was run by TCRdb on the multiplex PCR reads, yielding one entry per CDR3 protein. The sample carries some 230,000 distinct CDR3 sequences, approximately 36% recorded once. Axillary draining lymph nodes of breast cancer patients supplied the node samples. Material: axillary lymph node tissue. The source of these receptors is a female donor with breast cancer. Some clones in this sample may be carry-over from other donors' samples.

This clonotype was detected ten times or more. Compared with germline, one end of the junction differs, possibly owing to a read error. This chain uses TRBV11-2 with TRBJ2-3; D unresolved. CDR1 is SGHAT, CDR2 FQNNGV, per germline. The CDR3 length is 12 residues. CDR3 loop: CASSYTTETQYF. Written as DNA, the CDR3 is TGTGCCAGCAGTTACACCACAGAAACGCAGTATTTT.

This clonotype was counted many times. The chain joins TRBV7-9 to TRBJ1-4; 10 nucleotides line up with TRBD1. The length of the CDR3 is 14 residues. Germline V gene data show CDR1 as SEHNR and CDR2 as FQNEAQ (reference sequence). V lost 5 bases, J lost 6 bases, and 3 bases stayed unmatched. Here the CDR3 reads CASSLGQGDEKLFF. The CDR3 nucleotides read TGTGCCAGCAGCCTCGGACAGGGGGATGAAAAACTGTTTTTT.

There are many counts of this clonotype. This sequence joins TRBV7-2 and TRBJ1-2; 7 bases line up with TRBD1. Germline assignment: CDR1 SGHTA and CDR2 FQGNSA. There are 15 residues in the CDR3. V trimming: 2 bases; J trimming: 3 bases; junction bases outside the gene matches: 6. The CDR3 sequence: CASSLYPGTDYGYTF. For the CDR3, the DNA is TGTGCCAGCAGCTTATATCCCGGGACAGACTATGGCTACACCTTC.

Details on this clonotype: One end of the junction is discordant with germline, which a read error may explain. This chain links TRBV14 with TRBJ2-7; D tentatively reads TRBD1 or TRBD2 (5 bases each). The CDR3 is made up of 16 amino acids. The germline CDR1 and CDR2 sequences are SGHDN and FVKESK. The CDR3 coding sequence is TGTGCCAGCAGCCAAGATTCAGGGTCAAGAACCGGGGAGCTGTACTTC. It is translated as CASSQDSGSRTGELYF.

The sample holds a few counts of this clonotype. The chain uses TRBV19 and TRBJ2-1; 7 bases match TRBD2. This CDR3 is built from 14 residues. V trimming: 5 bases; J trimming: 6 bases; junction bases outside the gene matches: 7. The germline V gene encodes CDR1 LNHDA and CDR2 SQIVND (reference sequence). The CDR3 bases are TGTGCCAGTAGTTCCCGGGGGGTGGGCAATGAGCAGTTCTTC. It codes for CASSSRGVGNEQFF.

Of note for this clonotype: A much larger clone is a single base away; this may be a read error. The CDR3 does not end in the conserved phenylalanine or tryptophan, so this is likely a read error. The rearrangement joins TRBV19 to TRBJ2-7; D possibly corresponds to TRBD2 (6 bases). Trimming shortened V by 5 bases and J by 3 bases, and 20 bases separated the two germline ends. CDR3 length: 16 amino acids. Germline V gene lookup returns CDR1 LNHDA and CDR2 SQIVND (reference sequence). The CDR3 DNA reads TGTGCCAGTAGTTTGGGACCCGGGACGGGGGTCTACGAGCAGTACTCC. This encodes CASSLGPGTGVYEQYS.

Details on this clonotype: A clone one base away is much larger, so this may be a read error. The V call is TRBV4-1, the J call TRBJ2-7; D possibly corresponds to TRBD2 (6 bases). The CDR3 is 16 amino acids. CDR1 is MGHRA, CDR2 YSYEKL, per germline. DNA for the CDR3: TGCGCCAGCAGCCAATTCCCGGGGGTTGGGAACTACAAGCAGTACTTC. Its translation is CASSQFPGVGNYKQYF.

The table lists this clonotype with many counts. The V gene is TRBV4-1, the J gene TRBJ1-2; D is unclear. Germline V gene data show CDR1 as MGHRA and CDR2 as YSYEKL. Deletions cut 1 base from V and 8 bases from J, with 11 bases between. The length of the CDR3 is 13 residues. Here the CDR3 reads CASSQVAVGGYTF. CDR3 DNA sequence: TGCGCCAGCAGCCAAGTCGCGGTCGGCGGCTACACCTTC.

J is TRBJ2-7 and V is TRBV29-1, with 7 bases that match TRBD1. CDR1 SQVTM and CDR2 ANQGSEA come from the germline V gene. Unmatched junction bases numbered 3, after V lost 4 bases and J lost 0 bases. CDR3 size: 13 residues. CDR3 sequence reads: CSVVRGLSYEQYF. As DNA, the CDR3 is TGCAGCGTTGTGAGGGGGCTCTCCTACGAGCAGTACTTC.

The sample holds many counts of this clonotype. This rearrangement joins TRBV5-1 to TRBJ2-3, with D perhaps assigned TRBD1 or TRBD2 (5 bases each). The V and J ends lost 0 bases and 5 bases respectively, with 16 bases between them. Germline V gene data show CDR1 as SGHRS and CDR2 as YFSETQ. The CDR3 is 16 amino acids. This CDR3 reads CASSLGGDPAVDTQYF. As DNA, the CDR3 is TGCGCCAGCAGCTTGGGAGGGGACCCGGCGGTAGATACGCAGTATTTT.

This clonotype showed up just a few times. The J gene is TRBJ2-3, the V gene TRBV6-1, with a tentative D call TRBD1 (5 bases). The CDR3 consists of 14 residues. V was pared by 2 bases and J by 6 bases, with 12 bases between. Germline CDR1 is MNHNS and CDR2 is SASEGT. The CDR3 here is CASSEQGGTDTQYF. CDR3 nucleotides: TGTGCCAGCAGTGAACAGGGTGGAACGGATACGCAGTATTTT.

This clonotype appeared a few times. This chain connects TRBV25-1 to TRBJ1-1; D remains unclear. Germline assignment: CDR1 MGHDK and CDR2 SYGVNS. The CDR3 has 12 residues. V was shortened by 6 bases and J by 4 bases, with 9 bases between the two germline ends. CDR3 residues: CASSLGLTEAFF. The DNA of the CDR3 is TGTGCCAGCAGCCTGGGCCTCACTGAAGCTTTCTTT.

This clonotype has at least ten counts. V is TRBV7-9 and J is TRBJ1-4; tentative D call: TRBD1 (6 bases). This CDR3 spans 19 amino acids. Germline values: CDR1 SEHNR, CDR2 FQNEAQ (reference sequence). The V end lost 2 bases, the J end lost 0 bases, and 19 bases lay between the germline ends. The chain's CDR3 is CASSLNPRRTVATNEKLFF. Here the CDR3 DNA reads TGTGCCAGCAGCTTAAACCCCCGGAGGACAGTTGCAACTAATGAAAAACTGTTTTTT.

In its sample, this clonotype was seen many times. V and J are TRBV7-3 and TRBJ2-1; D might be TRBD1 (6 bases). V lost 4 bases and J 5 bases, leaving 9 bases between the germline ends. Per germline, CDR1 SGHTA and CDR2 FQGTGA. This CDR3 contains 13 residues. Here the CDR3 reads CASSSGTNNEQFF. The DNA for the CDR3 is TGTGCCAGCAGCTCAGGGACAAACAATGAGCAGTTCTTC.

The sample holds many counts of this clonotype. This chain connects TRBV15 to TRBJ1-5, with 10 bases matching TRBD1. The CDR3 runs 16 residues. Per germline, CDR1 LNHNV and CDR2 YYDKDF (reference sequence). V lost 1 base to trimming and J lost 8 bases; unmatched junction nucleotides: 8. DNA for the CDR3: TGTGCCACCAGCAGAGCGGGGGACAGGGGAATTAAGCCCCAGCATTTT. Residues: CATSRAGDRGIKPQHF.

This clonotype was picked up many times. The chain joins TRBV6-6 to TRBJ1-6; 10 bases match TRBD1. The CDR3 totals 16 residues. Looked up from germline, CDR1 is MNHNY and CDR2 is SVGAGI (reference sequence). The trim removed 0 bases at V and 7 bases at J, leaving 3 bases unmatched. In DNA, the CDR3 is TGTGCCAGCAGTTACTCGTCGGGACAGGGGAATTCACCCCTCCACTTT. As protein: CASSYSSGQGNSPLHF.

In its sample, this clonotype was seen many times. The chain combines TRBV20-1 with TRBJ1-2; D perhaps matches TRBD1 (5 bases). The V end was cut by 6 bases, the J end by 6 bases, with 17 bases between. Germline V CDR1 and CDR2: DFQATT, SNEGSKA (reference sequence). The CDR3 contains 13 residues. In nucleotides, the CDR3 is TGCAGTGCCGATGAGGAGGGGCCGGATGGCTACACCTTC. Protein: CSADEEGPDGYTF.

As for this clonotype: This may stem from a read error, because a much larger clone lies one nucleotide away. The rearrangement links TRBV2 to TRBJ2-4; tentatively, D is TRBD1 (5 bases). The CDR3 covers 12 residues. Germline V gene data show CDR1 as SNHLY and CDR2 as FYNNEI. This CDR3 is CTSSDSKNIQYF. The DNA of the CDR3 is TGTACCAGCAGTGACAGTAAAAACATTCAGTACTTC.

The rearrangement links TRBV24-1 to TRBJ2-3; TRBD2 aligns across 7 bases. With V trimmed by 5 bases and J by 1 base, 11 bases remained unmatched. This CDR3 is built from 17 residues. Germline values: CDR1 KGHDR, CDR2 SFDVKD. The chain's CDR3 is CATSALGRGGGTDTQYF. Written as DNA, the CDR3 is TGTGCCACCAGTGCCCTGGGGAGGGGCGGAGGCACAGATACGCAGTATTTT.

In its sample, this clonotype was seen a few times. This chain links TRBV27 with TRBJ1-3; D gene unclear. V was pared by 6 bases and J by 4 bases, with 10 bases between. CDR3 length: 13 amino acids. CDR1 and CDR2 from the germline V gene are MNHEY and SMNVEV (reference sequence). CDR3: CASRLLGGNTIYF. The CDR3 DNA sequence: TGTGCCAGCAGGTTACTGGGGGGAAACACCATATATTTT.